A selection of T cell receptor beta chains follows, all from one sample in a study of blood T cell repertoires in COVID-19. TCRdb keeps only in-frame clones here, not all; method: immunoSEQ multiplex PCR. The sample carries 140,000 to 150,000 clones, roughly 90% recorded once. The sequenced sample consisted of PBMCs or T cells enriched from blood (not recorded which). These receptors were collected from a woman in her 30s with acute COVID-19. The CDR3 runs from the conserved cysteine through the conserved F or W. Each record gives: CDR3 DNA, CDR3 protein, D gene, V gene, J gene, clone size. A D gene is named only where the DNA matches it firmly. Part of the rows lack a size; the others show once, few, many or a class for expanded clones.

TGTGCCAGCAGCAAGGCGGGACAGTACCTCTACGAGCAGTACTTC	CASSKAGQYLYEQYF	NA	TRBV21-1	TRBJ2-7	NA
TGTGCCAGCAGCCAATATGGGGGCACCTATAATTCACCCCTCCACTTT	CASSQYGGTYNSPLHF	NA	TRBV3-1/TRBV3-2	TRBJ1-6	NA
TGCAGTGCTAGTTGGGCTCCCGGGATCACGGGCGAAAAACTGTTTTTT	CSASWAPGITGEKLFF	NA	TRBV20-1	TRBJ1-4	NA
TGTGCCAGCCCTACTCAGAACACCGGGGAGCTGTTTTTT	CASPTQNTGELFF	NA	TRBV2	TRBJ2-2	NA
TGTGCCAGCAGCGTAGAATGGCAGTCCACCTACGAGCAGTACTTC	CASSVEWQSTYEQYF	NA	TRBV9	TRBJ2-7	NA
TGTGCCAGCAGTGAGAAACTCTCTGGGGCCAACGTCCTGACTTTC	CASSEKLSGANVLTF	NA	TRBV2	TRBJ2-6	once
TGTGCCAGCAGCCCGAGGACTAGCGGGAGGGCCAATGAGCAGTTCTTC	CASSPRTSGRANEQFF	TRBD2	TRBV28	TRBJ2-1	NA
TGTGCCAGTACAACTAGCGGGAGATCCTACAATGAGCAGTTCTTC	CASTTSGRSYNEQFF	TRBD2	TRBV19	TRBJ2-1	NA
TGTGCCAGCTCAGCCGGGACTACCGGGGGCTACAATGAGCAGTTCTTC	CASSAGTTGGYNEQFF	TRBD2	TRBV18	TRBJ2-1	NA
TGCAGTGCTAGTAGACCGGGCTCCTACGAGCAGTACTTC	CSASRPGSYEQYF	NA	TRBV20-1	TRBJ2-7	NA
TGTGCCAGCAGCGAGGGAGGGGGAAACACCATATATTTT	CASSEGGGNTIYF	NA	TRBV9	TRBJ1-3	NA
TGTGCCAGCAGGGCTAGCGGGAGACGGGATACGCAGTATTTT	CASRASGRRDTQYF	TRBD2	TRBV6-5	TRBJ2-3	NA
TGTGCCAGCACTTGGGCCGGGGGCTCCTACGAGCAGTACTTC	CASTWAGGSYEQYF	NA	TRBV28	TRBJ2-7	NA
TGTGCCAGCAGCTTAGTACCAGGCTACGAGCAGTACTTC	CASSLVPGYEQYF	NA	TRBV7-2	TRBJ2-7	NA
TGCAGCGTTGATCTCTACGGACAGGACGAGCAGTACTTC	CSVDLYGQDEQYF	TRBD1	TRBV29-1	TRBJ2-7	NA
TGTGCCAGCAGCCTCACAGGGGGCAGGGTCGACGAGCAGTACTTC	CASSLTGGRVDEQYF	TRBD1	TRBV7-9	TRBJ2-7	NA
TGTGCCAGTAGTCCTCGACTGGACATATTTAGCAATCAGCCCCAGCATTTT	CASSPRLDIFSNQPQHF	NA	TRBV19	TRBJ1-5	NA
TGCAGTGCTAGTCCTAGGACTAGCGGGAGACCGTCTCGACAGTTCTTC	CSASPRTSGRPSRQFF	TRBD2	TRBV20-1	TRBJ2-1	NA
TGTGCCAGCAGTTTCCAGGGCTTGAATAATTCACCCCTCCACTTT	CASSFQGLNNSPLHF	NA	TRBV28	TRBJ1-6	NA
TGTGCCAGCACGGGACAGGGGGCGATCAATCAGCCCCAGCATTTT	CASTGQGAINQPQHF	TRBD1	TRBV6-5	TRBJ1-5	NA
TGCGCCAGCGCCTACCTAGCGGGGAGTCACAATGAGCAGTTCTTC	CASAYLAGSHNEQFF	TRBD2	TRBV10-1	TRBJ2-1	NA
TGTGCCAGCAGCCCCTTTACCGGGACAGGGGCTGAAAAACTGTTTTTT	CASSPFTGTGAEKLFF	TRBD1	TRBV3-1/TRBV3-2	TRBJ1-4	few
TGTGCCAGCAGCCCCGGCGGGAGTGGGGGCGAGCAGTACTTC	CASSPGGSGGEQYF	TRBD2	TRBV9	TRBJ2-7	NA